The following is a T cell receptor (beta chain) sequence with its context. The antigen is unknown. Trimming cost V 4 bases and J 0 bases, with 14 bases left between them. Germline values: CDR1 KGHDR, CDR2 SFDVKD. The CDR3 extends over 17 amino acids. The data originate from a study of T cell responses to AZD1222 COVID-19 vaccine. Using immunoSEQ multiplex PCR, the repertoire was profiled, and TCRdb retains in-frame clones only, with some absent. The sample shows more than 150,000 clones, approximately 94% of them seen only once. Points from the study as a whole: In all cases, repertoires were sampled only after the peak T cell response.

The sequence was obtained from an adult in good health. Sequenced material: peripheral blood, taken on day 0 of AZD1222 vaccination. The chain has TRBV24-1 and TRBJ2-2; possibly TRBD1 for D (5 bases). The CDR3 DNA sequence: TGTGCCACCAGTGACCAAGACAGTTATTCGAACACCGGGGAGCTGTTTTTT. Amino acids: CATSDQDSYSNTGELFF.